This record covers a single T cell receptor (beta chain). The antigen is undetermined. The sample comes from a study of blood T cells in healthy people across ages. Study background: Template switching captured about one barcoded beta molecule per two T cells. Whole-study findings and limits: Naive CD4+ cell counts and diversity both ran higher in long-lived than in aged donors.

Looked up from germline, CDR1 is MGHDK and CDR2 is SYGVNS. Trimming stripped 2 bases from V and 4 bases from J, with 11 bases between. The CDR3 consists of 14 residues. Using a J-beta primer mix together with a sample-barcoded 5' primer, a second PCR was run for roughly 7 to 12 cycles. Each cDNA molecule carried a tag from a template-switch adaptor that contained 12 random nucleotides. TCRdb fed the 5' RACE reads into MiXCR, producing one record per CDR3 protein. Of fewer than 1 million distinct CDR3 sequences listed, around 43% are singletons. The chain combines TRBV25-1 with TRBJ1-2; D ambiguous. The sample taken for sequencing was blood. This receptor was taken from a man aged 60-69 years in good health. CDR3: CASSEVGLGYGYTF. The CDR3 bases are TGTGCCAGCAGTGAAGTCGGGTTAGGCTATGGCTACACCTTC.